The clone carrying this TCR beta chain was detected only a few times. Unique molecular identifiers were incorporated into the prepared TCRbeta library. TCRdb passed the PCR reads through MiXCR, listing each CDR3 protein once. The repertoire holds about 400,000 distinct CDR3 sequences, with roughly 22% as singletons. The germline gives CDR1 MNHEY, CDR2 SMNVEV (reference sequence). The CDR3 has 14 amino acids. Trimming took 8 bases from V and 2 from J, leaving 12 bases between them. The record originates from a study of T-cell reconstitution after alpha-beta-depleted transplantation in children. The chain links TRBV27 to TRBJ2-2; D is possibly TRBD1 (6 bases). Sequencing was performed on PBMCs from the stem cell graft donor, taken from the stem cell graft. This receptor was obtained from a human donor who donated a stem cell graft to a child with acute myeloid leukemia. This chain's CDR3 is CASRLGHNTGELFF. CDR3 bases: TGTGCCAGCCGACTGGGACATAACACCGGGGAGCTGTTTTTT.